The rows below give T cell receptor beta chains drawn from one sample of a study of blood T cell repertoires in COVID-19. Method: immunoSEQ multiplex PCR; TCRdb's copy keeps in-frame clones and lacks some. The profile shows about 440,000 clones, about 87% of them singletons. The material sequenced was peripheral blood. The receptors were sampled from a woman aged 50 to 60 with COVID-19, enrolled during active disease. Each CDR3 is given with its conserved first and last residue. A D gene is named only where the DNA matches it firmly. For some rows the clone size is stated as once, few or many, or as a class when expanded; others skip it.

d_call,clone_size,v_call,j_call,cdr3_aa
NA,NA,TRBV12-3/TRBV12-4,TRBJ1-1,CASSPPTEEAFF
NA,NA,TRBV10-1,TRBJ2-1,CASSEWPPQHYNEQFF
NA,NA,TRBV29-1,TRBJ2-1,CSFWGRRGYNEQFF
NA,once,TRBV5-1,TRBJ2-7,CASHLGIGDEQYF
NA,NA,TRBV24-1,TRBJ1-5,CATSDLRWDKGDQPQHF
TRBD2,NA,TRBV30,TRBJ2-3,CAWTSPGGGGLAGARGYF
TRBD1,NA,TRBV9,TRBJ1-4,CASSPTGGNEKLFF
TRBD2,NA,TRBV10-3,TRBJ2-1,CAISDSGGPYNEQFF
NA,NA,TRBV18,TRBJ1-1,CASSLLQGTLLEAFF
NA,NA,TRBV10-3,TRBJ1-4,CAIRPGRSGNEKLFF
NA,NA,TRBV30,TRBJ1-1,CAWSVLYGAFF
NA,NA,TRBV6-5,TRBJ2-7,CASSYSRGRPYEQYF
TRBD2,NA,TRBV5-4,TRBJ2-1,CASSGQRLAGGHEQFF
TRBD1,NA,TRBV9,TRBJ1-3,CASSEGTAGNTIYF
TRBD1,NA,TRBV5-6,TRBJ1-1,CASSFSSGGSEAFF
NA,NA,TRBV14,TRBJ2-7,CASSPEGYEQYF